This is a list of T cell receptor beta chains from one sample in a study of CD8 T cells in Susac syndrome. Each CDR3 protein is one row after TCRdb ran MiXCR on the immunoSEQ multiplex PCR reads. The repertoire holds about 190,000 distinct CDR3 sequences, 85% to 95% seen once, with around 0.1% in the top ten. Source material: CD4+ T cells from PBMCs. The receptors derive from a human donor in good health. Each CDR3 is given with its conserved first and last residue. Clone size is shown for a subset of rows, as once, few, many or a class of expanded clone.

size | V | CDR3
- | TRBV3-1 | CASSPPDSDTEAFF
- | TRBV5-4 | CASSLSPPNEKLFF
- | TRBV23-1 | CASSQRTPHQGQPQHF
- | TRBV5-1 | CASSSTRGDTEAFF
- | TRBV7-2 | CASSLTGWGTEAFF
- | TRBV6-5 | CASSYSGTGGGYTF
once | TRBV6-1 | CASRSWTGTRNTEAFF
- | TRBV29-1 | CSVALGFGEYGYTF
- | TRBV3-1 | CASSPLPSGANVLTF
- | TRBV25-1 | CASSGSSARGEDYGYTF
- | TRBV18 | CASSPYSGNTEAFF
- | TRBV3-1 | CASRGLNTEAFF
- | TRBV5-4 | CASSAQGMDGYTF
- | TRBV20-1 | CSARRDSANTGELFF